This note documents a single T cell receptor (beta chain) sequence. Its antigen is not known. The data derive from a study of T cell responses to AZD1222 COVID-19 vaccine. General study points: None of the repertoires were sampled until the peak T cell response had passed. Spike-specific TCR breadth and depth rose after two AZD1222 doses. Nearly half of unique spike-specific TCRs reportedly avoided B.1.351 and B.1.1.7 mutated regions.

The CDR3 loop spans 15 amino acids. Between the trimmed V and J ends, which lost 5 bases and 0 bases, there was a span of 11 bases. Germline-derived CDR1 and CDR2 are SGHTA and FQGNSA. Measured with immunoSEQ multiplex PCR; TCRdb has only the in-frame clones, and not every one. The table has 150,000 to 200,000 clones, about 92% seen once. This rearrangement joins TRBV7-2 to TRBJ1-3; D not certain. The receptor's source is an adult in good health. Material: peripheral blood, obtained on day 0 of AZD1222 vaccination. The DNA for the CDR3 is TGTGCCAGCAGCCGCAGTGTCCACTCTGGAAACACCATATATTTT. Amino acid sequence: CASSRSVHSGNTIYF.